A selection of T cell receptor beta chains follows, all from one sample in a study of T cell responses to AZD1222 COVID-19 vaccine. The protocol was immunoSEQ multiplex PCR, while the TCRdb copy is restricted to in-frame clones and leaves out a portion. The sample has approximately 67,000 clones, roughly 88% seen once. The source material was peripheral blood, sampled on day 0 of AZD1222 vaccination. The receptors stem from an adult in good health. CDR3s include the opening cysteine and the closing phenylalanine or tryptophan. The D gene is left open where the match is weak. For some rows the clone size is stated as once, few or many, or as a class when expanded; others skip it.

J: TRBJ2-1; V: TRBV5-1; D: -; size: -; DNA: TGCGCCAGCAGCTTGGCCGGGGCCGCAAGCTCCTACAATGAGCAGTTCTTC; CDR3: CASSLAGAASSYNEQFF
J: TRBJ2-2; V: TRBV11-3; D: -; size: -; DNA: TGTGCCAGCAGCTTAATCGGCGGGGAGCTGTTTTTT; CDR3: CASSLIGGELFF
J: TRBJ2-2; V: TRBV20-1; D: -; size: -; DNA: TGCAGTGCTTTGGACACCGGGGAGCTGTTTTTT; CDR3: CSALDTGELFF
J: TRBJ2-7; V: TRBV5-1; D: TRBD2; size: -; DNA: TGCGCCAGCAGCTTGAGCGGGGGGTTATACGAGCAGTACTTC; CDR3: CASSLSGGLYEQYF
J: TRBJ2-7; V: TRBV7-6; D: -; size: -; DNA: TGTGCCAGCAGCTTAGGGTCGGGGGACGAGCAGTACTTC; CDR3: CASSLGSGDEQYF
J: TRBJ1-5; V: TRBV19; D: TRBD1; size: few; DNA: TGTGCCTGTGACCCAGGGGGCGGCAATCAGCCCCAGCATTTT; CDR3: CACDPGGGNQPQHF
J: TRBJ1-3; V: TRBV9; D: -; size: few; DNA: TGTGCCAGCAGCGTAGAAGTCACAGGGGGAAACACCATATATTTT; CDR3: CASSVEVTGGNTIYF
J: TRBJ2-1; V: TRBV5-1; D: TRBD1; size: -; DNA: TGCGCCAGCAGCGGACAACCGGGACAGGGATACAATGAGCAGTTCTTC; CDR3: CASSGQPGQGYNEQFF
J: TRBJ1-5; V: TRBV5-1; D: -; size: -; DNA: TGCGCCAGCAGCAAAAGGACATTTGTAAATCAGCCCCAGCATTTT; CDR3: CASSKRTFVNQPQHF
J: TRBJ1-1; V: TRBV19; D: -; size: -; DNA: TGTGCCAGTAGGCAGGGACATGAAGCTTTCTTT; CDR3: CASRQGHEAFF
J: TRBJ1-5; V: TRBV19; D: -; size: -; DNA: TGTGCCAGTAGGTACGAGGCTGGGGCCCAGCATTTT; CDR3: CASRYEAGAQHF
J: TRBJ1-1; V: TRBV5-1; D: -; size: -; DNA: TGCGCCAGCAGTCGGTCGGGGGTGAACACTGAAGCTTTCTTT; CDR3: CASSRSGVNTEAFF
J: TRBJ1-2; V: TRBV6-5; D: TRBD1; size: -; DNA: TGTGCCAGCAGTCTAGGACAGGAAACCTATGGCTACACCTTC; CDR3: CASSLGQETYGYTF
J: TRBJ2-2; V: TRBV6-5; D: -; size: once; DNA: TGTGCCAGCAGTCGGGGAACCGGGGAGCTGTTTTTT; CDR3: CASSRGTGELFF
J: TRBJ2-3; V: TRBV6-1; D: TRBD2; size: -; DNA: TGTGCCAGCAGTGAGTCAGGACTAGCTCTCTCAGATACGCAGTATTTT; CDR3: CASSESGLALSDTQYF
J: TRBJ1-2; V: TRBV4-1; D: -; size: -; DNA: TGCGCCAGCAGCCAAGACGGGTATGGCTACACCTTC; CDR3: CASSQDGYGYTF
J: TRBJ1-1; V: TRBV7-3; D: -; size: -; DNA: TGTGCCAGCAGCCCCCGGGACGGTGGACAAGCTTTCTTT; CDR3: CASSPRDGGQAFF
J: TRBJ1-2; V: TRBV11-3; D: -; size: -; DNA: TGTGCCAGCAGCAAACAGGGAAACGATGGCTACACCTTC; CDR3: CASSKQGNDGYTF
J: TRBJ1-1; V: TRBV10-1; D: -; size: -; DNA: TGCGCCAGCAGTGAGTATGAAGGGGGCACTGAAGCTTTCTTT; CDR3: CASSEYEGGTEAFF
J: TRBJ1-3; V: TRBV27; D: -; size: -; DNA: TGTGCCAGCATAGGGCCGCCTGGAAACACCATATATTTT; CDR3: CASIGPPGNTIYF
J: TRBJ2-3; V: TRBV19; D: TRBD1; size: -; DNA: TGTGCCAGTAATACCATCCGGGACAGCAACACAGATACGCAGTATTTT; CDR3: CASNTIRDSNTDTQYF
J: TRBJ1-1; V: TRBV5-4; D: -; size: -; DNA: TGTGCCAGCAGCTACGGACAGAACACTGAAGCTTTCTTT; CDR3: CASSYGQNTEAFF
J: TRBJ2-2; V: TRBV29-1; D: TRBD1; size: few; DNA: TGCAGCGTCTCGACAGGGGCGAACACCGGGGAGCTGTTTTTT; CDR3: CSVSTGANTGELFF
J: TRBJ2-3; V: TRBV2; D: -; size: -; DNA: TGTGCCAGCAGGGACGGAAGCACAGATACGCAGTATTTT; CDR3: CASRDGSTDTQYF
J: TRBJ1-1; V: TRBV19; D: TRBD1; size: -; DNA: TGTGCCAGTAGTTGGACAGGGGACACTGAAGCTTTCTTT; CDR3: CASSWTGDTEAFF
J: TRBJ2-1; V: TRBV6-5; D: -; size: -; DNA: TGTGCCAGCAGCAAGACCCAGTACAATGAGCAGTTCTTC; CDR3: CASSKTQYNEQFF
J: TRBJ2-7; V: TRBV9; D: -; size: few; DNA: TGTGCCAGCAGCGCGGAGGGGGGGGCCGTCAAGAAGCAGTACTTC; CDR3: CASSAEGGAVKKQYF
J: TRBJ2-1; V: TRBV6-2/TRBV6-3; D: -; size: -; DNA: TGTGCCAGCAGTTACGCCATGGGCAGGGAGATCTTC; CDR3: CASSYAMGREIF
J: TRBJ1-6; V: TRBV12-3/TRBV12-4; D: -; size: few; DNA: TGTGCCAGCAGCCCGGGACAAGATTCACCCCTCCACTTT; CDR3: CASSPGQDSPLHF
J: TRBJ1-1; V: TRBV19; D: -; size: -; DNA: TGTGCCAGTAGTATTAATAGGGCAGAGAGTTCTGAAGCTTTCTTT; CDR3: CASSINRAESSEAFF
J: TRBJ1-1; V: TRBV20-1; D: -; size: -; DNA: TGCAGTGCACAAAGACAGCTTGAAGCTTTCTTT; CDR3: CSAQRQLEAFF
J: TRBJ1-3; V: TRBV24-1; D: TRBD1; size: -; DNA: TGTGCCACCAAGACAGGGGAAATGGGAAACACCATATATTTT; CDR3: CATKTGEMGNTIYF
J: TRBJ1-1; V: TRBV25-1; D: -; size: -; DNA: TGTGCCAGCAGTTTTACCCCAGGCACTGAAGCTTTCTTT; CDR3: CASSFTPGTEAFF
J: TRBJ2-7; V: TRBV30; D: -; size: few; DNA: TGTGCCTGGAGTGTAAAGGGATACGAGCAGTACTTC; CDR3: CAWSVKGYEQYF
J: TRBJ2-2; V: TRBV6-5; D: -; size: -; DNA: TGTGCCAGCAGTTACCCAGGGTCCGGGGAGCTGTTTTTT; CDR3: CASSYPGSGELFF
J: TRBJ1-2; V: TRBV18; D: TRBD1; size: -; DNA: TGTGCCAGCTCACCCGGACAGGGGGCTGATTATGGCTACACCTTC; CDR3: CASSPGQGADYGYTF
J: TRBJ1-6; V: TRBV30; D: TRBD1; size: -; DNA: TGTGCCTGGCTACAAGGGACAGGTCGCGGGATAGGATCACCCCTCCACTTT; CDR3: CAWLQGTGRGIGSPLHF
J: TRBJ1-5; V: TRBV11-3; D: -; size: -; DNA: TGTGCCAGCAGCTTTAATTTTAACCCACATCAGCCCCAGCATTTT; CDR3: CASSFNFNPHQPQHF
J: TRBJ1-4; V: TRBV27; D: -; size: -; DNA: TGTGCCAGCAGCTTGGGACACCCCCATGAAAAACTGTTTTTT; CDR3: CASSLGHPHEKLFF
J: TRBJ1-2; V: TRBV6-5; D: -; size: -; DNA: TGTGCCAGCAGTTACACAACCCCACAACAGAATGGCTACACCTTC; CDR3: CASSYTTPQQNGYTF
J: TRBJ1-1; V: TRBV28; D: TRBD1; size: -; DNA: TGTGCCAGCATTTCAGGGGGGGCGCGCACTGAAGCTTTCTTT; CDR3: CASISGGARTEAFF
J: TRBJ1-2; V: TRBV4-3; D: -; size: -; DNA: TGCGCCAGCAGCGGGTACAGAAACTATGGCTACACCTTC; CDR3: CASSGYRNYGYTF
J: TRBJ1-2; V: TRBV5-1; D: TRBD1; size: -; DNA: TGCGCCAGCAGCCTGAGTGGAAGGGGGCTTGGCTACACCTTC; CDR3: CASSLSGRGLGYTF
J: TRBJ1-5; V: TRBV28; D: -; size: -; DNA: TGTGCCAGCAGTTTATTTTCTTTCAATCAGCCCCAGCATTTT; CDR3: CASSLFSFNQPQHF
J: TRBJ1-1; V: TRBV29-1; D: TRBD1; size: -; DNA: TGCAGCGTTGATCTCGGACAGGGTGGCACTGAAGCTTTCTTT; CDR3: CSVDLGQGGTEAFF
J: TRBJ1-2; V: TRBV7-2; D: TRBD1; size: -; DNA: TGTGCCAGCAGCTTAGGGCCGGGACAGGGGACGTATGGCTACACCTTC; CDR3: CASSLGPGQGTYGYTF
J: TRBJ1-3; V: TRBV15; D: TRBD1; size: -; DNA: TGTGCCACCAACCGGGACAGGCGCTCTGGAAACACCATATATTTT; CDR3: CATNRDRRSGNTIYF
J: TRBJ2-2; V: TRBV11-3; D: -; size: -; DNA: TGTGCCAGCAGCTTAAAGGGCACCGGGGAGCTGTTTTTT; CDR3: CASSLKGTGELFF
J: TRBJ2-7; V: TRBV28; D: -; size: -; DNA: TGTGCCAGCAGTTCCCTTTCCCGGGGAAATAGCTACGAGCAGTACTTC; CDR3: CASSSLSRGNSYEQYF